The subject of this entry is one T cell receptor beta chain. Germline trimming cut 6 bases from V and 0 bases from J; bases unmatched to any gene: 4. Germline loops: CDR1 SNHLY, CDR2 FYNNEI. The CDR3 runs 15 residues. Study processing details: Estimation of nucleated cell counts relied on the amplification of reference gene primers. Only in-frame clones appear in the TCRdb table, and some are missing; sequencing was by immunoSEQ multiplex PCR. The DNA was the basis for D and trimming; V, J and clone size are from that table. The table shows a few hundred thousand clones, with about 89% occurring only once. These data are taken from a study of blood T cell repertoires in COVID-19. Study overall: The origin of the acute and convalescent COVID-19 samples was the United States, Italy and Spain. T cells, B-cell-depleted T cells, or PBMCs supplied cDNA or gDNA.

The Seattle site enrolled patients during active infection and followed them longitudinally. The chain couples TRBV2 to TRBJ2-2, with TRBD2 matching 7 bases. The clonotype was recovered from a woman aged 25 to 39 with COVID-19, enrolled during active disease. The sequenced sample consisted of peripheral blood. The CDR3 spells CASRLAETNTGELFF. The CDR3 nucleotides read TGTGCCAGCAGGCTAGCGGAAACGAACACCGGGGAGCTGTTTTTT.